These 26 T cell receptor beta chains were all obtained from the same sample, sequenced in a study of CD8 T cells in Susac syndrome. The RNA input was roughly 0.45 to 1 ug, and it was reverse transcribed with random hexamers. One entry per CDR3 protein results from TCRdb running MiXCR on the immunoSEQ multiplex PCR reads. This sample has approximately 210,000 distinct CDR3 sequences, with 94% found just once. Material: CD4+ T cells from PBMCs. These receptors originate from a human donor with Susac syndrome.

The chain has TRBV5-1 and TRBJ2-7; 9 nucleotides match TRBD1. This CDR3 comprises 15 residues. Germline V gives CDR1 SGHRS, CDR2 YFSETQ. V lost 5 bases to trimming and J lost 3 bases; unmatched junction nucleotides: 9. CDR3 in DNA: TGCGCCAGCAGTGATACCGGGACAGGGATCTACGAGCAGTACTTC. Amino acids: CASSDTGTGIYEQYF.

The chain couples TRBV4-1 to TRBJ1-6, with 8 bases identical to TRBD1. Unmatched junction bases numbered 6, after V lost 0 bases and J lost 8 bases. This CDR3 contains 16 residues. Germline loops: CDR1 MGHRA, CDR2 YSYEKL. The CDR3 region is CASSQDPGGRDSPLHF. In DNA form, the CDR3 reads TGCGCCAGCAGCCAAGACCCAGGGGGCAGGGATTCACCCCTCCACTTT.

In this sample, this clonotype turned up once. J is TRBJ2-5 and V is TRBV28; 10 bases match TRBD1. The junction had 5 bases not matched to a gene; V was cut back by 5 bases and J by 5 bases. The CDR3 is 14 amino acids. Germline V gene data show CDR1 as MDHEN and CDR2 as SYDVKM. The CDR3 DNA reads TGTGCCAGCAGTCCTGGGGACAGGGGTGAGACCCAGTACTTC. Translation gives CASSPGDRGETQYF.

V is TRBV5-1 and J is TRBJ1-2; D perhaps matches TRBD1 (6 bases). The V gene's germline CDR1 is SGHRS and CDR2 YFSETQ. Between the trimmed V and J ends, which lost 0 bases and 6 bases, there was a span of 12 bases. The CDR3 spans 14 residues. The CDR3 loop is CASSLAGTNNGYTF. DNA for the CDR3: TGCGCCAGCAGCTTGGCCGGGACAAATAATGGCTACACCTTC. The entire variable domain, with the rest obtained from reference TRBV5-1 and TRBJ1-2, is as follows: KAGVTQTPRYLIKTRGQQVTLSCSPISGHRSVSWYQQTPGQGLQFLFEYFSETQRNKGNFPGRFSGRQFSNSRSEMNVSTLELGDSALYLCASSLAGTNNGYTFGSGTRLTVV.

This sequence joins TRBV29-1 and TRBJ1-4; weak D call: TRBD1 (5 bases). The CDR3 runs 13 residues. V was clipped by 6 bases and J by 5 bases, with 13 bases between them. Germline CDR1 and CDR2: SQVTM and ANQGSEA. The CDR3 nucleotides read TGCAGCGTCTCGGGGGGGAGGAATGAAAAACTGTTTTTT. This encodes CSVSGGRNEKLFF.

The chain recombines TRBV5-4 with TRBJ1-5; the match to TRBD1 covers 7 bases. With V trimmed by 4 bases and J by 6 bases, 4 bases remained unmatched. Germline loops: CDR1 SGHNT, CDR2 YYREEE (reference sequence). CDR3 size: 13 residues. Here the CDR3 reads CASSQGGGQPQHF. CDR3 bases: TGTGCCAGCAGCCAGGGGGGAGGTCAGCCCCAGCATTTT. Using reference TRBV5-4 and TRBJ1-5 for the parts outside the CDR3, the full variable domain is ETGVTQSPTHLIKTRGQQVTLRCSSQSGHNTVSWYQQALGQGPQFIFQYYREEENGRGNFPPRFSGLQFPNYSSELNVNALELDDSALYLCASSQGGGQPQHFGDGTRLSIL.

Comment on this clonotype: The junction does not match germline at one end; this may be a read error. This chain links TRBV29-1 with TRBJ2-1; D is perhaps TRBD1 (6 bases). This CDR3 contains 14 residues. In germline, CDR1 is SQVTM, CDR2 ANQGSEA. CDR3 nucleotides: TGCAGCGTAGAAGGGGGTCTGGGTAACAATGAGCAGTTCTTC. This translates into CSVEGGLGNNEQFF.

V and J are TRBV3-1 and TRBJ2-7; a possible D gene is TRBD1 (6 bases). Per the germline V gene, CDR1 is LGHDT and CDR2 is YNNKEL (reference sequence). Trimming took 4 bases from V and 2 from J, leaving 18 bases between them. This CDR3 has 16 amino acids. The CDR3 here is CASSPSGGRLAYEQYF. For the CDR3, the DNA is TGTGCCAGCAGCCCGAGTGGGGGCCGGCTAGCCTACGAGCAGTACTTC.

The chain combines TRBV5-1 with TRBJ2-3, with D perhaps TRBD2 (5 bases). The germline V gene encodes CDR1 SGHRS and CDR2 YFSETQ. V dropped 3 bases and J dropped 2 bases, with 13 bases sitting between them. The CDR3 sequence is 15 residues long. Written as DNA, the CDR3 is TGCGCCAGCAGCTCCGAGGGTCCACACACAGATACGCAGTATTTT. This translates into CASSSEGPHTDTQYF. Using reference TRBV5-1 and TRBJ2-3 for the parts outside the CDR3, the full variable domain is KAGVTQTPRYLIKTRGQQVTLSCSPISGHRSVSWYQQTPGQGLQFLFEYFSETQRNKGNFPGRFSGRQFSNSRSEMNVSTLELGDSALYLCASSSEGPHTDTQYFGPGTRLTVL.

The DNA of the CDR3 is TGTGCCAGCAGTTACTGGGGCTCGGCGGGGGGTGGGACCGGGGAGCTGTTTTTT. Translating it yields CASSYWGSAGGGTGELFF. The chain employs TRBV6-5 and TRBJ2-2; 8 positions match TRBD2. Losses at the gene ends were 1 base for V and 5 bases for J; bases not matched to a gene: 12. Per germline, CDR1 MNHEY and CDR2 SVGAGI. CDR3 length equals 18 residues.

This sequence joins TRBV6-1 and TRBJ2-5; no clear D gene. Germline V gene data show CDR1 as MNHNS and CDR2 as SASEGT. The CDR3 extends over 14 amino acids. V dropped 4 bases and J dropped 4 bases, with 13 bases sitting between them. This chain's CDR3 is CASSVSLEVETQYF. The CDR3 DNA reads as TGTGCCAGCAGTGTAAGCCTTGAGGTAGAGACCCAGTACTTC.

V and J are TRBV30 and TRBJ1-2; D gene ambiguous. The CDR3 loop spans 13 amino acids. CDR1 and CDR2 (germline): GTSNPN, SVGIG (reference sequence). The ends were cut back, 1 base at V and 6 bases at J, with 12 bases in the middle. The CDR3 sequence is CAWSARQDDGYTF. The CDR3 DNA is TGTGCCTGGAGTGCGAGGCAGGACGATGGCTACACCTTC. The complete variable domain, with remaining parts taken from reference TRBV30 and TRBJ1-2, reads SQTIHQWPATLVQPVGSPLSLECTVEGTSNPNLYWYRQAAGRGLQLLFYSVGIGQISSEVPQNLSASRPQDRQFILSSKKLLLSDSGFYLCAWSARQDDGYTFGSGTRLTVV.

This clonotype has just a few counts. The CDR3 here is CASSSRDSSYEQYF. The CDR3 coding sequence is TGTGCCAGCAGCTCCCGGGACAGCTCCTACGAGCAGTACTTC. This chain uses TRBV11-1 with TRBJ2-7; 7 bases align to TRBD1. The CDR3 totals 14 residues. Looked up from germline, CDR1 is SGHAT and CDR2 is FQDESV (reference sequence). V lost 4 bases, J lost 0 bases, and 3 bases stayed unmatched.

The rearrangement links TRBV3-1 to TRBJ1-1; a weak D match, TRBD1 (6 bases). Germline CDR1 LGHDT, CDR2 YNNKEL (reference sequence). V was shortened by 4 bases and J by 7 bases, with 22 bases between the two germline ends. The CDR3 is made up of 16 amino acids. The CDR3 DNA is TGTGCCAGCAGCCCGGGGGCCGGCGCCGTCCTGGGTGAAGCTTTCTTT. This sequence encodes CASSPGAGAVLGEAFF. Filled out from reference TRBV3-1 and TRBJ1-1, the complete variable domain reads DTAVSQTPKYLVTQMGNDKSIKCEQNLGHDTMYWYKQDSKKFLKIMFSYNNKELIINETVPNRFSPKSPDKAHLNLHINSLELGDSAVYFCASSPGAGAVLGEAFFGQGTRLTVV.

The rearrangement uses TRBV28 and TRBJ1-1, with D perhaps matching TRBD1 (5 bases). This CDR3 is built from 14 residues. Germline V gene sequence: CDR1 MDHEN, CDR2 SYDVKM. Trimming shortened V by 1 base and J by 4 bases, and 10 bases separated the two germline ends. The CDR3 nucleotides read TGTGCCAGCAGTTTATTTCAGGGCGGCACTGAAGCTTTCTTT. Translating gives CASSLFQGGTEAFF.

The rearrangement joins TRBV7-2 to TRBJ2-7; D ambiguous. CDR3 length: 14 amino acids. V lost 1 base, J lost 1 base, and 8 bases lay in between. In germline, CDR1 is SGHTA, CDR2 FQGNSA. The CDR3 loop reads CASSLDAVSYEQYF. CDR3 in DNA: TGTGCCAGCAGCTTAGACGCAGTGTCCTACGAGCAGTACTTC.

CDR3 region: CSARDYQTADYGYTF. CDR3 in DNA: TGCAGTGCTAGAGATTACCAAACTGCGGACTATGGCTACACCTTC. V gene TRBV20-1 combines with J gene TRBJ1-2; no clear D gene. There are 15 residues in the CDR3. Germline loops: CDR1 DFQATT, CDR2 SNEGSKA (reference sequence). V was clipped by 0 bases and J by 3 bases, with 14 bases between them.

This sequence joins TRBV5-1 and TRBJ1-1; D not resolved. V was trimmed by 4 bases and J by 1 base, leaving 14 bases between them. This CDR3 comprises 15 residues. Germline values: CDR1 SGHRS, CDR2 YFSETQ. This chain's CDR3 is CASSLGVGENTEAFF. For the CDR3, the DNA is TGCGCCAGCAGCCTGGGAGTCGGGGAGAACACTGAAGCTTTCTTT. Based on the CDR3 plus reference TRBV5-1 and TRBJ1-1, the full variable domain is KAGVTQTPRYLIKTRGQQVTLSCSPISGHRSVSWYQQTPGQGLQFLFEYFSETQRNKGNFPGRFSGRQFSNSRSEMNVSTLELGDSALYLCASSLGVGENTEAFFGQGTRLTVV.

This clonotype showed up just once. The V gene is TRBV11-2, the J gene TRBJ1-1, with D possibly being TRBD1 (5 bases). CDR1 is SGHAT, CDR2 FQNNGV, per germline. The V end lost 2 bases, the J end lost 3 bases, and 13 bases lay between the germline ends. CDR3 length: 15 amino acids. This CDR3 reads CASSLNPRDDTEAFF. The CDR3 nucleotides are TGTGCCAGCAGCTTAAACCCCAGGGATGACACTGAAGCTTTCTTT.

V is TRBV5-1 and J is TRBJ1-2, with D uncertain. The CDR3 is 11 amino acids. Per the germline V gene, CDR1 is SGHRS and CDR2 is YFSETQ. Trimming stripped 4 bases from V and 8 bases from J, with 9 bases between. The CDR3 DNA reads as TGCGCCAGCAGCGACTTGGGAGGCTACACCTTC. It yields the protein CASSDLGGYTF.

This chain uses TRBV12-3 or TRBV12-4 with TRBJ2-2, with D hard to call. The CDR3 is 12 amino acids. The V end lost 3 bases, the J end lost 7 bases, and 6 bases lay between the germline ends. CDR3 amino acids: CASSFSGGELFF. In nucleotides, the CDR3 is TGTGCCAGCAGTTTTAGTGGCGGGGAGCTGTTTTTT.

The chain links TRBV28 to TRBJ1-5, with 9 bases aligning to TRBD1. The V gene's germline CDR1 is MDHEN and CDR2 SYDVKM. This CDR3 spans 15 amino acids. Trimming cost V 2 bases and J 6 bases; bases outside gene matches: 5. CDR3 in DNA: TGTGCCAGCAGTTTAATGACAGGGGGTACTCAGCCCCAGCATTTT. This translates into CASSLMTGGTQPQHF. The variable domain in full, completed from reference TRBV28 and TRBJ1-5, reads DVKVTQSSRYLVKRTGEKVFLECVQDMDHENMFWYRQDPGLGLRLIYFSYDVKMKEKGDIPEGYSVSREKKERFSLILESASTNQTSMYLCASSLMTGGTQPQHFGDGTRLSIL.

J is TRBJ1-6 and V is TRBV6-1; no clear D. V lost 5 bases, J lost 9 bases, and 14 bases lay in between. The germline V gene has CDR1 MNHNS and CDR2 SASEGT. CDR3 length: 14 residues. CDR3 loop: CASSFIRAGSPLHF. CDR3 bases: TGTGCCAGCAGTTTCATTAGGGCGGGTTCACCCCTCCACTTT.

The chain carries TRBV20-1 and TRBJ2-1; 10 bases fit TRBD2. V lost 6 bases and J lost 0; bases outside the gene matches: 2. CDR1 DFQATT and CDR2 SNEGSKA come from the germline V gene (reference sequence). The CDR3 consists of 14 residues. CDR3 in amino acids: CSATSGASYNEQFF. Here the CDR3 DNA reads TGCAGTGCCACTAGCGGGGCCTCCTACAATGAGCAGTTCTTC.

V gene TRBV7-2 combines with J gene TRBJ2-5; D is uncertain. This CDR3 is 14 amino acids long. V lost 4 bases and J 1 base, leaving 10 bases between the germline ends. Germline V CDR1 and CDR2: SGHTA, FQGNSA. The CDR3, as DNA: TGTGCCAGCAGCTCCGAATGGGTCCAAGAGACCCAGTACTTC. As protein: CASSSEWVQETQYF.

The J gene is TRBJ2-3, the V gene TRBV7-9, with 12 bases lining up with TRBD2. Germline V lookup: CDR1 SEHNR, CDR2 FQNEAQ (reference sequence). CDR3 length equals 18 residues. J was trimmed by 4 bases and V by 4 bases; bases with no gene match: 12. The CDR3 region is CASSSLAGGLTGADTQYF. Here the CDR3 DNA reads TGTGCCAGCAGCTCACTAGCGGGGGGACTAACAGGAGCAGATACGCAGTATTTT. The whole variable domain, filled in from reference TRBV7-9 and TRBJ2-3, reads DTGVSQNPRHKITKRGQNVTFRCDPISEHNRLYWYRQTLGQGPEFLTYFQNEAQLEKSRLLSDRFSAERPKGSFSTLEIQRTEQGDSAMYLCASSSLAGGLTGADTQYFGPGTRLTVL.